What follows are 18 T cell receptor beta chains derived from one specimen sequenced in a study of blood T cells in healthy people across ages. A sample-barcoded 5' primer and a J-beta primer mix were used in a second PCR of about 6 to 11 cycles. Using its own MiXCR run on the 5' RACE reads, TCRdb lists one record per CDR3 protein. The sample consists of just over 1 million distinct CDR3 sequences, around 43% of them appearing once. The sample comprised blood. These TCRs come from a woman aged 55-70 years in good health.

The sample holds many counts of this clonotype. The rearrangement joins TRBV20-1 to TRBJ2-3; 7 bases are shared with TRBD2. The CDR3 loop spans 13 amino acids. V gave up 5 bases and J gave up 6 bases; unmatched junction bases: 8. Germline V CDR1 and CDR2: DFQATT, SNEGSKA (reference sequence). CDR3 residues: CSALDGGTDTQYF. In DNA, the CDR3 is TGCAGTGCTCTAGACGGGGGGACGGATACGCAGTATTTT.

V usage is TRBV12-3 or TRBV12-4 and J usage is TRBJ1-2; 7 positions agree with TRBD1. The CDR3 has 15 amino acids. V lost 7 bases and J lost 0; bases outside the gene matches: 8. CDR3 loop: CASNSRQGTNYGYTF. CDR3 DNA: TGTGCCAGCAACTCCAGACAGGGCACTAACTATGGCTACACCTTC.

J is TRBJ1-2 and V is TRBV2; D is undetermined. Germline loops: CDR1 SNHLY, CDR2 FYNNEI. The CDR3 covers 12 residues. V was cut by 4 bases and J by 8 bases, with 11 bases left in between. As DNA, the CDR3 is TGTGCCAGCAGTGCAGGCCCCGGGGGCTACACCTTC. This translates into CASSAGPGGYTF.

This clonotype was seen only a few times. CDR3 protein: CASSNAGILGEQYF. CDR3 nucleotides: TGTGCCAGCAGTAACGCAGGAATCCTCGGGGAGCAGTACTTC. The chain has TRBV6-2 or TRBV6-3 and TRBJ2-5, with D maybe TRBD2 (5 bases). The V and J ends lost 5 bases and 11 bases respectively, with 21 bases between them. The CDR3 has 14 residues. In germline, CDR1 is MNHEY, CDR2 SVGEGT.

The chain employs TRBV5-5 and TRBJ2-5; D is uncertain. The end of the DNA fits TRBJ2-7 better, so the J call may be wrong. Germline CDR1 SGHKS, CDR2 YYEKEE (reference sequence). The CDR3 runs to 16 residues. CDR3: CASSLGVGLVTYEQYF. For the CDR3, the DNA is TGTGCCAGCAGCTTGGGGGTGGGCCTAGTTACCTACGAGCAGTACTTC.

This clonotype has just a few counts. The V and J genes are TRBV7-8 and TRBJ2-6; D unclear. V was trimmed by 2 bases and J by 0 bases, leaving 5 bases between them. This CDR3 comprises 15 residues. The germline gives CDR1 SGHVS, CDR2 FQNEAQ. CDR3 amino acids: CASSLSYSGANVLTF. For the CDR3, the DNA is TGTGCCAGCAGCTTATCCTACTCTGGGGCCAACGTCCTGACTTTC. The full variable domain, rest sourced from reference TRBV7-8 and TRBJ2-6, is GAGVSQSPRYKVAKRGQDVALRCDPISGHVSLFWYQQALGQGPEFLTYFQNEAQLDKSGLPSDRFFAERPEGSVSTLKIQRTQQEDSAVYLCASSLSYSGANVLTFGAGSRLTVL.

The chain combines TRBV2 with TRBJ2-2, with D possibly matching TRBD2 (6 bases). Trimming stripped 7 bases from V and 7 bases from J, with 19 bases between. CDR3 size: 15 residues. The germline gives CDR1 SNHLY, CDR2 FYNNEI. The CDR3 loop reads CASILTGAPGGELFF. In DNA form, the CDR3 reads TGTGCCAGCATCCTCACGGGAGCCCCGGGCGGGGAGCTGTTTTTT.

The chain couples TRBV27 to TRBJ1-2; weak D call: TRBD1 (6 bases). The germline V gene has CDR1 MNHEY and CDR2 SMNVEV (reference sequence). Trimming cost V 3 bases and J 2 bases, with 10 bases left between them. The CDR3 length is 14 residues. The CDR3 reads CASSFRGPNYGYTF. The CDR3 nucleotides are TGTGCCAGCAGTTTTCGGGGGCCCAACTATGGCTACACCTTC.

This clonotype was counted only a few times. The chain carries TRBV10-3 and TRBJ2-3; unclear D gene. This CDR3 comprises 11 residues. Germline loops: CDR1 ENHRY, CDR2 SYGVKD. V lost 4 bases, J lost 4 bases, and 3 bases lay in between. In DNA, the CDR3 is TGTGCCATCAGTGGAGCAGATACGCAGTATTTT. It encodes CAISGADTQYF.

The J gene is TRBJ1-2, the V gene TRBV28, with 10 bases aligning to TRBD1. The germline CDR1 and CDR2 sequences are MDHEN and SYDVKM. V gave up 5 bases and J gave up 3 bases; unmatched junction bases: 12. The CDR3 length is 17 residues. DNA for the CDR3: TGTGCCAGCAGTCCTAGACAGGGGGCTGATTTGGACTATGGCTACACCTTC. Its translation: CASSPRQGADLDYGYTF.

The chain carries TRBV27 and TRBJ2-1, with TRBD1 matching over 8 bases. V lost 5 bases and J lost 5; bases outside the gene matches: 11. The CDR3 is 16 amino acids. Germline V gene sequence: CDR1 MNHEY, CDR2 SMNVEV (reference sequence). Here the CDR3 reads CASSPPDRVFDNEQFF. The CDR3 DNA is TGTGCCAGCAGTCCCCCGGACAGGGTTTTTGACAATGAGCAGTTCTTC.

There are a few counts of this clonotype. The chain employs TRBV15 and TRBJ1-2; D uncertain. The CDR3 contains 15 residues. CDR1 and CDR2 from the germline V gene are LNHNV and YYDKDF (reference sequence). The V end lost 0 bases, the J end lost 4 bases, and 12 bases lay between the germline ends. In nucleotides, the CDR3 is TGTGCCACCAGCAGAGATCGCGGAGGAGGCTATGGCTACACCTTC. It codes for CATSRDRGGGYGYTF.

The V gene is TRBV24-1, the J gene TRBJ2-1; 7 bases line up with TRBD2. With V trimmed by 2 bases and J by 11 bases, 5 bases remained unmatched. The CDR3 covers 13 residues. Germline V CDR1 and CDR2: KGHDR, SFDVKD. This CDR3 is CATSDYPTSQQFF. CDR3 bases: TGTGCCACCAGTGATTACCCGACTAGCCAGCAGTTCTTC.

The J gene is TRBJ2-1, the V gene TRBV28; 7 bases fit TRBD1. With V trimmed by 4 bases and J by 8 bases, 8 bases remained unmatched. Germline V gives CDR1 MDHEN, CDR2 SYDVKM. This CDR3 is 14 amino acids long. CDR3 sequence: CASSSDRVFDEQFF. The CDR3 nucleotides are TGTGCCAGCAGTTCAGACAGGGTTTTCGATGAGCAGTTCTTC.

V is TRBV28 and J is TRBJ1-2; D uncertain. In germline, CDR1 is MDHEN, CDR2 SYDVKM. The CDR3 sequence is 11 residues long. Deletions cut 9 bases from V and 6 bases from J, with 11 bases between. In nucleotides, the CDR3 is TGTGCCAGTACCGCTCTGGATGGCTACACCTTC. As protein: CASTALDGYTF.

The chain combines TRBV5-1 with TRBJ1-3; 8 bases match TRBD1. The length of the CDR3 is 13 residues. The germline CDR1 and CDR2 sequences are SGHRS and YFSETQ. Germline trimming cut 4 bases from V and 7 bases from J; bases unmatched to any gene: 4. The CDR3 nucleotides read TGCGCCAGCAGCCCGGGACAGGCGAACACCATATATTTT. Residues: CASSPGQANTIYF.

The gene calls are TRBV11-2 and TRBJ1-5, with TRBD1 matching 7 bases. From germline, CDR1 is SGHAT and CDR2 FQNNGV. The V gene end was trimmed by 5 bases and the J gene end by 2 bases; junction bases not matched to a gene: 9. CDR3 length equals 16 residues. The CDR3, as DNA: TGTGCCAGCAGCCCCGGGACAGCCGGGGGCAATCAGCCCCAGCATTTT. Protein: CASSPGTAGGNQPQHF.

This clonotype was seen only a few times. The chain links TRBV6-2 or TRBV6-3 to TRBJ2-7, with a tentative D call TRBD2 (6 bases). The V gene lost 8 bases and the J gene lost 4 bases, with 15 bases spanning the gap. CDR1 and CDR2 (germline): MNHEY, SVGEGT. The CDR3 runs 13 residues. CDR3 in DNA: TGTGCCAGCTTTTCCGGGAGCAGGTACGAGCAGTACTTC. Protein product: CASFSGSRYEQYF.